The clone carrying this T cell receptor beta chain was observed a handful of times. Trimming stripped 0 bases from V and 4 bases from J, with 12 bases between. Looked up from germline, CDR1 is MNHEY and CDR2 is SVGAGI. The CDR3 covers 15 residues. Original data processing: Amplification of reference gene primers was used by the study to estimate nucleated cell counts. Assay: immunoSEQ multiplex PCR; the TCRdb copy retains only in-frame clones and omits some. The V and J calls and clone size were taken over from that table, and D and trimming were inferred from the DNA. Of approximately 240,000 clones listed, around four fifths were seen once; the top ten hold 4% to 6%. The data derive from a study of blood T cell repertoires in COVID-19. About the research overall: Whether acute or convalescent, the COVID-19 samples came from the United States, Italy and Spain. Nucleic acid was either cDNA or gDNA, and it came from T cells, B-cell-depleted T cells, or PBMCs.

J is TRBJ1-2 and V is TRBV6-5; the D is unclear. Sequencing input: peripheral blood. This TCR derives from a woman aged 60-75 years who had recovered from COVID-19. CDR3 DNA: TGTGCCAGCAGTTACTCAGTGACACCAACCTATGGCTACACCTTC. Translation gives CASSYSVTPTYGYTF.